This T cell receptor (beta chain) was captured in a study of vaccination effects on CD4 cells after COVID-19. Study-level points and caveats: Healthy vaccinees' vaccine-induced clones included only 1 of 255 cross-reacting with common cold coronaviruses. The study got few convalescent patients and did not collect any early post-infection timepoints.

Generated by immunoSEQ multiplex PCR, the TCRdb table keeps only in-frame clones and is missing some. The sample records 68,000 or so clones, around 80% being singletons. A remark on this clone: Its antigen is not known.

The ViraFEST assay expanded antigen-specific CD4+ T cells with viral peptide pools before sequencing. Once cultured for roughly nine days, the cells underwent separation to obtain CD4+ T cells. Nucleocapsid antibodies stayed negative before and after vaccination, showing no earlier SARS-CoV-2 infection. IL-2 medium took the place of half the medium on both days 3 and 7. Between the trimmed V and J ends, which lost 6 bases and 2 bases, there was a span of 18 bases. The CDR3 extends over 16 amino acids. Germline values: CDR1 LNHDA, CDR2 SQIVND (reference sequence). The sample was CD4+ T cells from PBMCs cultured with SARS-CoV-2 spike peptides, taken before COVID-19 vaccination. This sequence originates from a human donor who received a COVID-19 vaccine. This chain uses TRBV19 with TRBJ2-3, with D perhaps TRBD2 (5 bases). In DNA form, the CDR3 reads TGTGCCAGTAGCGGTTGGTTCTCACTAGACACAGATACGCAGTATTTT. Amino acids: CASSGWFSLDTDTQYF.